A single sample is the source of the 27 T cell receptor delta chains below, sequenced in a study of γδ T cells in repeated Plasmodium falciparum infection. Vgamma9/Vdelta2+ and Vdelta2-negative gammadelta T cells were flow-sorted from PBMC for bulk sequencing. TCRdb reprocessed the multiplex PCR reads through CATT. The table lists 70,000 to 95,000 delta-chain clones, roughly 1.4% of them singletons. Sequencing used gamma-delta T cells from blood. These receptors all stem from a pool of human donors (malaria-infected and uninfected, not separated).

There are a few counts of this clone. The protein TCRdb gives is from a much larger clone and does not agree with this DNA's translation at residue 10, likely a read error; the protein shown here comes from the DNA. This chain links TRDV3 with TRDJ1; no clear D. The J gene, absent from TCRdb, was called here by matching the DNA to germline. CDR3 size: 15 residues. Germline V lookup: CDR1 TVYSNPD, CDR2 GDNSRS (reference sequence). Trimming stripped 2 bases from V and 3 bases from J, with 19 bases between. The CDR3: CAFPGDNYYADKLIF. The CDR3 DNA reads as TGTGCCTTTCCGGGTGACAATTACTACGCCGATAAACTCATCTTT.

This clone was detected many times. TCRdb's entry gives the protein of a much larger clone, which mismatches this DNA's translation at residue 14, likely from a read error; the protein reported here is translated from the DNA. The chain recombines TRDV2 with TRDJ1; 7 bases map to TRDD3. As TCRdb names no J gene, one was assigned here on the basis of a DNA match to germline. CDR1 is GEAIGNYY, CDR2 EKD, per germline. The CDR3 has 17 amino acids. CDR3 residues: CACDTLGDRGYTDRLIF. DNA of the CDR3: TGTGCCTGTGACACTTTGGGGGACAGAGGTTACACCGATAGACTCATCTTT.

The sample holds a few counts of this clone. TCRdb attributes to this sequence the protein of a much larger clone, which differs from the DNA translation at residue 4; a read error is likely, and the protein displayed is translated from the DNA. The genes are TRDV1 and TRDJ1, with 11 bases that match TRDD3. J lost 2 bases, V lost 10 bases, and 21 bases had no gene match. This CDR3 contains 19 residues. CDR1 is TSWWSYY and CDR2 is QGS in the germline V gene. In DNA, the CDR3 is TGTGCTCCCCTGCTGTACTGGGGGATAGGGCGAGGTTCTACCGATAAACTCATCTTT. Translating it yields CAPLLYWGIGRGSTDKLIF.

As concerns this clone: TCRdb's listed protein matches a much larger clone and diverges from this DNA's translation at residue 14, likely through a read error; the protein shown comes from the DNA. The rearrangement uses TRDV2 and TRDJ1; TRDD3 matches 12 bases. The CDR3 extends over 17 amino acids. Germline CDR1 and CDR2: GEAIGNYY and EKD. DNA for the CDR3: TGTGCCTGTGACACGGGTACTGGGGGATACAGGGCCGATGAACTCATCTTT. Translating gives CACDTGTGGYRADELIF.

The sample holds many counts of this clone. The J gene is TRDJ1, the V gene TRDV1; D not certain. The J gene, left out of TCRdb, was set here by checking the DNA against germline. The CDR3 extends over 14 amino acids. CDR1 TSWWSYY and CDR2 QGS come from the germline V gene. Trimming shortened V by 2 bases and J by 3 bases, and 10 bases separated the two germline ends. CDR3 in amino acids: CALGECTPADKLIF. As DNA, the CDR3 is TGTGCTCTTGGGGAATGTACTCCAGCCGATAAACTCATCTTT.

Comments on this clone: The protein that TCRdb holds for this DNA derives from a much larger clone and differs from the translated DNA at residue 9, which likely indicates a read error; the protein shown here is translated from the DNA. This chain links TRDV2 with TRDJ1; TRDD3 might be the D (6 bases). The length of the CDR3 is 15 residues. Trimming removed 4 bases from V and 1 base from J, with 15 bases in between. CDR1 is GEAIGNYY and CDR2 is EKD in the germline V gene. The CDR3 DNA follows: TGTGCCTGTGATCCTGGGGATCAGTGCACCGATAAACTCATCTTT. Translated: CACDPGDQCTDKLIF.

This clone occurred a few times. The protein given by TCRdb reflects a much larger clone and differs at residue 13 from this DNA's translation, likely from a read error; the protein shown is the DNA's translation. J is TRDJ1 and V is TRDV2; possibly TRDD3 for D (5 bases). TCRdb does not report a J gene; here it was assigned by matching the DNA to germline references. Germline CDR1 is GEAIGNYY and CDR2 is EKD. The CDR3 has 16 residues. The CDR3 region has the DNA TGTGCCTGTCATACGGTTACCATCTCTGGCACCGATAGACTCATCTTT. Translation gives CACHTVTISGTDRLIF.

This clone was detected many times. The V and J genes are TRDV1 and TRDJ1; no clear D. Looked up from germline, CDR1 is TSWWSYY and CDR2 is QGS. This CDR3 contains 17 residues. The V end was cut by 0 bases, the J end by 7 bases, with 21 bases between. The CDR3 loop reads CALGELPTSKPLGKLIF. The CDR3, as DNA: TGTGCTCTTGGGGAACTACCCACGTCCAAGCCCTTAGGTAAACTCATCTTT.

This clone occurred a few times. A far larger clone is just one base off, so this is likely a read error. Other DNA sequences within the sample encode an identical CDR3. V and J are TRDV1 and TRDJ3; the match to TRDD3 covers 10 bases. TCRdb carries no J gene annotation; the J gene was assigned here by matching the DNA with germline. The CDR3 loop spans 20 amino acids. Germline-derived CDR1 and CDR2 are TSWWSYY and QGS. The CDR3 DNA is TGTGCTCTTGGGAAGGGAGTACTGGGGGATTACTCCTGGGATACCCGACAGATGTTTTTC. Translating it yields CALGKGVLGDYSWDTRQMFF.

This clone came up many times. For this DNA, TCRdb reports the protein of a much larger clone, which diverges at residue 11, most likely from a read error; the protein presented here is translated directly from the DNA. J is TRDJ3 and V is TRDV2; 12 nucleotides match TRDD3. The ends lost 0 bases at V and 5 bases at J; junction bases unmatched: 4. The CDR3 loop spans 18 amino acids. Germline CDR1 is GEAIGNYY and CDR2 is EKD. The DNA of the CDR3 is TGTGCCTGTGACACCGTACTGGGGGATACCCGGGACACCCGACAGATGTTTTTC. As protein: CACDTVLGDTRDTRQMFF.

This clone was counted a few times. The protein given by TCRdb reflects a much larger clone and differs at residue 7 from this DNA's translation, likely from a read error; the protein shown is the DNA's translation. This chain joins TRDV1 and TRDJ1, with D hard to call. Trimming shortened V by 0 bases and J by 0 bases, and 8 bases separated the two germline ends. Per germline, CDR1 TSWWSYY and CDR2 QGS. The CDR3 sequence is 15 residues long. The CDR3 DNA sequence: TGTGCTCTTGGGGAACTTTGTTTGTACACCGATAAACTCATCTTT. Translating it yields CALGELCLYTDKLIF.

There are a few counts of this clone. This chain links TRDV1 with TRDJ1, with 9 bases fitting TRDD3. The J gene, absent from TCRdb, was called here by matching the DNA to germline. Trimming cost V 1 base and J 0 bases; bases outside gene matches: 21. Germline CDR1 and CDR2: TSWWSYY and QGS. The CDR3 is 22 amino acids. DNA for the CDR3: TGTGCTCTTGGGGAACCCGCCGGGTTTCTCTGGGGGATCCCTTTATACACCGATAAACTCATCTTT. It encodes CALGEPAGFLWGIPLYTDKLIF.

This clone was seen repeatedly, ten times or more. TCRdb's listed protein matches a much larger clone and diverges from this DNA's translation at residue 17, likely through a read error; the protein shown comes from the DNA. This chain joins TRDV2 and TRDJ1; D is perhaps TRDD3 (6 bases). Looked up from germline, CDR1 is GEAIGNYY and CDR2 is EKD. This CDR3 spans 18 amino acids. The CDR3 loop is CACDTVYRGGRDTDKLTF. In DNA form, the CDR3 reads TGTGCCTGTGACACCGTTTACCGTGGGGGGAGAGACACCGATAAACTCACCTTT.

About this clone: A far larger clone lies a single base away; this is likely a read error. At the DNA level, this CDR3 is encoded by other sequences in the same sample as well. The genes are TRDV1 and TRDJ1; the match to TRDD3 covers 9 bases. Matching the DNA to germline supplied the J gene, which TCRdb does not give. This CDR3 has 25 amino acids. The germline V gene encodes CDR1 TSWWSYY and CDR2 QGS. The DNA for the CDR3 is TGTGCTCTTGGAGAACTTCCAGGACTAGAGGCTTCCCTGGGGTACTGGGGGAGGGGCACCGATAAACTCATCTTT. It translates to CALGELPGLEASLGYWGRGTDKLIF.

As regards this clone: A far larger clone differs by one base, so this is likely a read error. This sample also contains other DNA sequences that code for the same CDR3. The chain is built from TRDV1 and TRDJ1; 9 bases map to TRDD2. The J gene was not available in TCRdb and was assigned here by matching the DNA to germline segments. This CDR3 is built from 19 residues. Germline lookup yields CDR1 TSWWSYY and CDR2 QGS. CDR3 sequence: CALGGQSPSYGHYTDKLIF. The CDR3, as DNA: TGTGCCCTTGGGGGCCAATCCCCTTCCTACGGGCACTATACCGATAAACTCATCTTT.

This clone was observed a few times. The TCRdb protein comes from a much larger clone and disagrees with this DNA's translation at residue 7, likely due to a read error; the protein given here is derived from the DNA. V is TRDV2 and J is TRDJ1; no clear D gene. The V gene lost 4 bases and the J gene lost 4 bases, with 15 bases spanning the gap. This CDR3 contains 14 residues. In germline, CDR1 is GEAIGNYY, CDR2 EKD. The CDR3 reads CACDTMVVDDKLIF. The CDR3 region has the DNA TGTGCCTGTGATACAATGGTGGTGGACGATAAACTCATCTTT.

This clone has more than one count but fewer than ten. This likely stems from a read error, as it lies one base from a far larger clone. This sample includes further DNA sequences coding for the same CDR3. The chain couples TRDV2 to TRDJ2; the match to TRDD3 covers 10 bases. TCRdb supplies no J gene; here it was assigned by aligning the nucleotide sequence to germline. After removal of 7 bases from V and 4 bases from J, the junction contained 20 bases not matched to a gene. This CDR3 comprises 19 residues. Germline V gene lookup returns CDR1 GEAIGNYY and CDR2 EKD. The CDR3 sequence: CACDPISWGILAGTAQLFF. The CDR3 coding sequence is TGTGCCTGCGACCCCATATCTTGGGGGATACTTGCCGGGACAGCACAACTCTTCTTT.

On this clone itself: A far more abundant clone sits one base away, making this likely a read error. This CDR3 is also generated by other DNA sequences in the sample. The V gene is TRDV3, the J gene TRDJ2; a possible D gene is TRDD2 (6 bases). V shed 3 bases and J shed 3 bases, with 23 bases lying between them. Per germline, CDR1 TVYSNPD and CDR2 GDNSRS (reference sequence). The length of the CDR3 is 17 residues. The CDR3 DNA sequence: TGTGCCTTCACCCTTTCCGCTGGTCCTACCCTGACAGCACAACTCTTCTTT. Amino acid sequence: CAFTLSAGPTLTAQLFF. Using reference TRDV3 and TRDJ2 for the parts outside the CDR3, the full variable domain is CDKVTQSSPDQTVASGSEVVLLCTYDTVYSNPDLFWYRIRPDYSFQFVFYGDNSRSEGADFTQGRFSVKHILTQKAFHLVISPVRTEDSATYYCAFTLSAGPTLTAQLFFGKGTQLIVEP.

This clone was counted only a few times. The mismatch at residue 18 between this DNA's translation and the TCRdb protein of a much larger clone likely reflects a read error; the protein shown is translated from the DNA. The V gene was identified as TRDV1, while no J gene was called; the table's D gene call, TRDD3, was not cross checked with the DNA. Germline CDR1 and CDR2: TSWWSYY and QGS. The CDR3 covers 24 residues. CDR3 sequence: CALGECPLLFSRSTLLGEKYKLIF. In DNA, the CDR3 is TGTGCTCTTGGGGAATGCCCCCTACTTTTCTCTAGGTCCACGTTACTGGGGGAGAAATATAAACTCATTTTT.

On this clone: TCRdb lists the protein of a much larger clone for this DNA, which differs at residue 10, so this is likely a read error; the protein given here is translated from the DNA itself. This chain links TRDV2 with TRDJ1, with no clear D. The germline V gene encodes CDR1 GEAIGNYY and CDR2 EKD. V was trimmed by 3 bases and J by 7 bases, leaving 20 bases between them. This CDR3 contains 15 residues. The CDR3 region has the DNA TGTGCCTGTGACCCCTTACAACGTCCGCGCGGTAAACTCATCTTT. This encodes CACDPLQRPRGKLIF.

Remarks on this clone: A far more abundant clone sits one base away, making this likely a read error. This CDR3 is also generated by other DNA sequences in the sample. The gene calls are TRDV2 and TRDJ1; 9 nucleotides align to TRDD3. The J gene is absent in TCRdb and was assigned here via DNA matching to germline. Germline lookup yields CDR1 GEAIGNYY and CDR2 EKD. V shed 0 bases and J 5 bases; nucleotides not matched to a gene: 18. This CDR3 is 19 amino acids long. The CDR3 region has the DNA TGTGCCTGTGACACCCTAGGACTGGGGGAGAACGTTTGGACTGATAAACTCATCTTT. This translates into CACDTLGLGENVWTDKLIF.

In its sample, this clone was seen a few times. TCRdb's listed protein matches a much larger clone and diverges from this DNA's translation at residues 5 and 16, likely through a read error; the protein shown comes from the DNA. The chain recombines TRDV1 with TRDJ1; D is possibly TRDD3 (9 bases). This CDR3 is 23 amino acids long. Per the germline V gene, CDR1 is TSWWSYY and CDR2 is QGS. V was clipped by 5 bases and J by 4 bases, with 41 bases between them. The CDR3 DNA reads as TGTGCTCTTGGGCCTTCTTCCTACATAGGGTTGGGGGCTGGGGGATGCGTCCGCGATAAACTCATCTTT. Protein: CALGPSSYIGLGAGGCVRDKLIF.

The chain recombines TRAV29/DV5 with TRDJ1; 13 bases match TRDD3. No J gene was available from TCRdb, and it was assigned here by a germline match of the DNA. The CDR3 has 23 residues. The trim removed 0 bases at V and 0 bases at J, leaving 23 bases unmatched. The germline V gene encodes CDR1 NSMFDY and CDR2 ISSIKDK. The CDR3 DNA sequence: TGTGCAGCAAGCGAGGGATCCCTAGTTCCTCTAACTGGGGGATACGCGTACACCGATAAACTCATCTTT. Amino acid sequence: CAASEGSLVPLTGGYAYTDKLIF.

This clone was observed many times. TCRdb's entry gives the protein of a much larger clone, which mismatches this DNA's translation at residue 4, likely from a read error; the protein reported here is translated from the DNA. The chain joins TRDV1 to TRDJ1; 9 positions agree with TRDD3. The CDR3 sequence is 18 residues long. In germline, CDR1 is TSWWSYY, CDR2 QGS. The CDR3 sequence: CALRELSYWGTPYSKLIF. DNA of the CDR3: TGTGCTCTTAGGGAACTGTCCTACTGGGGGACCCCCTATAGTAAACTCATCTTT.

As concerns this clone: A far larger clone lies a single base away; this is likely a read error. This CDR3 is also generated by other DNA sequences in the sample. The chain is built from TRDV2 and TRDJ1; 8 positions match TRDD3. Here the J gene came from matching the DNA to germline, since TCRdb omits it. The CDR3 has 19 residues. Unmatched junction bases numbered 14, after V lost 0 bases and J lost 0 bases. CDR1 and CDR2 from the germline V gene are GEAIGNYY and EKD. The CDR3 DNA sequence: TGTGCCTGTGACACCGTAAAAGCTGGGGGAGGGAAGTACACCGATAAACTCATCTTT. Translated, it gives CACDTVKAGGGKYTDKLIF.

This clone was detected a few times. This sequence is one base from a far larger clone and is likely a read error. Other DNA variants within this sample encode the same CDR3. V gene assignment gives TRDV2, but the J gene was left uncalled; TRDD3 is the table's D call and was not checked against the DNA. Germline CDR1 reads GEAIGNYY; CDR2 reads EKD. The CDR3 is 16 amino acids. CDR3 DNA: TGTGCCTGTGACACGACTACTGGGGGATACACCGATAAGCTCATCTTT. Protein sequence: CACDTTTGGYTDKLIF.

This clone came up a few times. TCRdb records a much larger clone's protein for this DNA, with a difference at residue 12 that likely arises from a read error; the protein given is the translation of the DNA. The V gene reported is TRDV1; the J gene is uncalled; whether TRDD3, the table's D call, matches the DNA was not checked. The CDR3 has 15 amino acids. Per the germline V gene, CDR1 is TSWWSYY and CDR2 is QGS. Here the CDR3 reads CALGEQFCYADNLIF. CDR3 sequence (DNA): TGTGCTCTTGGGGAACAGTTTTGCTATGCCGATAACCTCATCTTT.